The 7 T cell receptor beta chains below come from one sample, sequenced in a study of T cells in Graves' hyperthyroidism and ophthalmopathy. Researchers took RNA transcripts and amplified the TCR beta CDR3 regions from them. Researchers ran a first-round RT-PCR on the TCR CDR3 using the HTBI primer set. TCRdb independently ran MiXCR on the multiplex PCR reads; one entry per CDR3 protein. The data hold 400,000 or so distinct CDR3 sequences, with 11% to 15% observed a single time. Sample: blood. The receptors were gathered from a man aged 45-65 years with Graves' ophthalmopathy.

There are a few counts of this clonotype. The chain is built from TRBV30 and TRBJ2-7, with 12 bases aligning to TRBD2. Germline V lookup: CDR1 GTSNPN, CDR2 SVGIG (reference sequence). CDR3 size: 14 residues. Trimming at V came to 7 bases and at J to 5 bases, leaving 9 bases not matched to a gene. CDR3 DNA sequence: TGTGCCTCCACGAAGACTAGCGGGAGAAACGAGCAGTACTTC. Protein: CASTKTSGRNEQYF.

This clonotype was seen many times. J is TRBJ1-2 and V is TRBV12-3 or TRBV12-4, with D perhaps matching TRBD1 (5 bases). V was shortened by 3 bases and J by 6 bases, with 11 bases between the two germline ends. The CDR3 contains 13 residues. Here the CDR3 reads CASSLRQTDGYTF. DNA for the CDR3: TGTGCCAGCAGTTTGCGACAGACCGATGGCTACACCTTC.

This clonotype was seen many times. This chain uses TRBV7-9 with TRBJ2-1; 13 positions match TRBD2. The junction had 7 bases not matched to a gene; V was cut back by 5 bases and J by 0 bases. Germline values: CDR1 SEHNR, CDR2 FQNEAQ (reference sequence). This CDR3 has 18 residues. As DNA, the CDR3 is TGTGCCAGCAGCCAGGGACTAGCGGGGTTAAGCTCCTACAATGAGCAGTTCTTC. Translating gives CASSQGLAGLSSYNEQFF.

At least ten counts were recorded for this clonotype. The CDR3 coding sequence is TGTGCCAGCAGCCAGACTAGCGGAAGCAATGAGCAGTTCTTC. Protein sequence: CASSQTSGSNEQFF. V and J are TRBV3-1 and TRBJ2-1, with 9 bases aligning to TRBD2. Per germline, CDR1 LGHDT and CDR2 YNNKEL (reference sequence). V shed 3 bases and J 6 bases; nucleotides not matched to a gene: 3. The CDR3 consists of 14 residues.

This clonotype was counted many times. This sequence joins TRBV7-9 and TRBJ2-2; 7 positions agree with TRBD1. The CDR3 contains 14 residues. Unmatched junction bases numbered 5, after V lost 6 bases and J lost 4 bases. Germline V CDR1 and CDR2: SEHNR, FQNEAQ (reference sequence). DNA for the CDR3: TGTGCCAGCAGTTCGACAGGGTTCACCGGGGAGCTGTTTTTT. It encodes CASSSTGFTGELFF.

This clonotype came up many times. The chain's CDR3 is CAISADNRNQPQHF. CDR3 DNA: TGTGCCATCAGTGCGGACAACCGCAATCAGCCCCAGCATTTT. This chain joins TRBV10-3 and TRBJ1-5, with TRBD1 as a possible D gene (5 bases). V lost 4 bases and J 2 bases, leaving 9 bases between the germline ends. The CDR3 consists of 14 residues. The germline CDR1 and CDR2 sequences are ENHRY and SYGVKD.

V usage is TRBV3-1 and J usage is TRBJ2-6, with a possible D match to TRBD1 (5 bases). From germline, CDR1 is LGHDT and CDR2 YNNKEL (reference sequence). V lost 2 bases and J lost 0, with 5 bases in between. CDR3 size: 15 residues. The CDR3 reads CASSQTGSGANVLTF. For the CDR3, the DNA is TGTGCCAGCAGCCAAACAGGCTCTGGGGCCAACGTCCTGACTTTC.